What follows are 5 T cell receptor beta chains derived from one specimen sequenced in a study of Ad26.COV2.S vaccination and SARS-CoV-2 variants. The data were produced by immunoSEQ multiplex PCR, yet TCRdb's version contains in-frame clones alone and is incomplete. The sample lists hundreds of thousands of clones; roughly nine tenths were seen once. The sample's treatment: roughly 20 received Ad26.COV2.S at low or high dose, single or two shots; about 5 received placebo; per-sample allocation not given. On day 63 after the first injection, vaccine and placebo recipients gave samples. The source was peripheral blood, collected in a trial of Ad26.COV2.S vaccine versus placebo. These receptors were taken from a person between 18 and 59 years old who received the Ad26.COV2.S COVID-19 vaccine or a placebo.

This rearrangement joins TRBV5-1 to TRBJ1-2; D possibly corresponds to TRBD1 (5 bases). There are 15 residues in the CDR3. The germline CDR1 and CDR2 sequences are SGHRS and YFSETQ. V shed 5 bases and J shed 1 base, with 15 bases lying between them. CDR3 nucleotide sequence: TGCGCCAGCAGAGAACGTGGGGGGTTTAACTATGGCTACACCTTC. Its protein product is CASRERGGFNYGYTF.

The rearrangement uses TRBV13 and TRBJ2-7; D call uncertain. The CDR3 sequence is 12 residues long. CDR1 and CDR2 from the germline V gene are PRHDT and FYEKMQ (reference sequence). The germline V and J ends were trimmed by 2 bases and 3 bases, with 5 bases remaining between them. CDR3 loop: CASSLYLYEQYF. The DNA of the CDR3 is TGTGCCAGCAGCTTATACCTCTACGAGCAGTACTTC.

This clone was observed a single time. CDR3 region: CATAQLTSDEATSYNEQFF. In nucleotides, the CDR3 is TGTGCCACCGCCCAACTGACTAGCGACGAGGCCACCTCCTACAATGAGCAGTTCTTC. The chain combines TRBV7-6 with TRBJ2-1; 8 nucleotides match TRBD2. The V gene end was trimmed by 10 bases and the J gene end by 0 bases; junction bases not matched to a gene: 20. This CDR3 spans 19 amino acids. Looked up from germline, CDR1 is SGHVS and CDR2 is FNYEAQ.

The rearrangement links TRBV18 to TRBJ2-1; 12 nucleotides match TRBD2. The CDR3 has 17 residues. V shed 0 bases and J 5 bases; nucleotides not matched to a gene: 5. The germline V gene encodes CDR1 KGHSH and CDR2 LQKENI. In nucleotides, the CDR3 is TGTGCCAGCTCACCACCTCTAGCGGGGGGGCCCCACAATGAGCAGTTCTTC. Translation gives CASSPPLAGGPHNEQFF.

This clone has more than one count but fewer than ten. The rearrangement uses TRBV6-5 and TRBJ1-3, with D possibly TRBD1 on 5 matching bases. Trimming cost V 0 bases and J 2 bases, with 11 bases left between them. The germline gives CDR1 MNHEY, CDR2 SVGAGI. CDR3 length: 16 amino acids. CDR3 nucleotides: TGTGCCAGCAGTTACTCCGGGACGGAGGCTGGAAACACCATATATTTT. Translated, it gives CASSYSGTEAGNTIYF.